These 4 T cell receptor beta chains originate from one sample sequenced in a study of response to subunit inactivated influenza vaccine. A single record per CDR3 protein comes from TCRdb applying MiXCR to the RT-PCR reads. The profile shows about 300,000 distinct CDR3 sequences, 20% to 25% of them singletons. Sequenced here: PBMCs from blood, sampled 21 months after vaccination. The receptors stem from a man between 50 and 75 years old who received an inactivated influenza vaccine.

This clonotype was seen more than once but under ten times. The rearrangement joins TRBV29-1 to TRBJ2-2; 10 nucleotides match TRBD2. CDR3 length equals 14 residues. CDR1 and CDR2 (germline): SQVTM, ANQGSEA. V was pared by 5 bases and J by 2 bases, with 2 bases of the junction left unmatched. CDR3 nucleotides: TGCAGCGTTACTAGCGGGGTCAACACCGGGGAGCTGTTTTTT. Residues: CSVTSGVNTGELFF.

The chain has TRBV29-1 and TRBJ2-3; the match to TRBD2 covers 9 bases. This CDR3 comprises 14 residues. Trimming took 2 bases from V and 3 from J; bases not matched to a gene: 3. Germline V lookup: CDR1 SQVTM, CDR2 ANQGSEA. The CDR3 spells CSVERGRGTDTQYF. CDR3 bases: TGCAGCGTTGAACGCGGGAGGGGGACAGATACGCAGTATTTT.

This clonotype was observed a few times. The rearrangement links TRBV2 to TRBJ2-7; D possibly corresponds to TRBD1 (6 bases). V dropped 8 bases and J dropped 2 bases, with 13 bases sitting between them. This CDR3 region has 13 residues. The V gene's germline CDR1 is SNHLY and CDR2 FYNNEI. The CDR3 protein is CASLRQDPYEQYF. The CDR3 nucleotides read TGTGCCAGCCTCAGACAGGACCCCTACGAGCAGTACTTC.

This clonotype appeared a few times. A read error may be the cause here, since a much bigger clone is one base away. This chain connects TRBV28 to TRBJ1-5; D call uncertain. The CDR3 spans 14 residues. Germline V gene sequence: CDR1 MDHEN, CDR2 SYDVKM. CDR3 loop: CANSLGVTLQPQHF. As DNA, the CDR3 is TGTGCCAACAGTTTAGGTGTGACCCTACAGCCCCAGCATTTT.